This T cell receptor beta chain was profiled in a study of T-cell reconstitution after alpha-beta-depleted transplantation in children. Whole-study findings and limits: Newly made T cells mostly supplied T-cell counts and diversity one year after transplant. Where alpha-beta T cells came from about two months after transplant was reportedly several hundred expanded graft clones. Surviving thymic progenitors and recipient T cells were the source of high TCRbeta diversity at day 60 in some patients.

This clonotype was detected many times. The antigen is unknown. Unmatched junction bases numbered 12, after V lost 5 bases and J lost 2 bases. The CDR3 consists of 17 residues. CDR1 is LNHNV, CDR2 YYDKDF, per germline (reference sequence). Construction of the TCRbeta library involved unique molecular identifiers. TCRdb processed the PCR reads anew with MiXCR; each CDR3 protein has one entry. This sample has under 300,000 distinct CDR3 sequences, with 11% found just once. The receptor was isolated from a male patient between 2 and 9 years old who had a stem cell transplant for chronic granulomatous disease, so the T cells may come from the graft donor. The gene calls are TRBV15 and TRBJ2-3; TRBD2 aligns across 8 bases. This material consisted of peripheral blood, taken 180 days after TCRalphabeta/CD19-depleted stem cell transplant. The CDR3 DNA sequence: TGTGCCACCAGCGTATCCTCGGCGGGAGGCCTCACAGATACGCAGTATTTT. This gives the protein CATSVSSAGGLTDTQYF.